Presented here are 18 T cell receptor beta chains from one specimen sequenced in a study of blood T cell repertoires in COVID-19. TCRdb's copy holds only in-frame clones and misses some; the assay was immunoSEQ multiplex PCR. The table shows fewer than 250,000 clones, with about nine tenths occurring only once. Source material: PBMCs or T cells enriched from blood (not recorded which). Receptors originate from a woman in her twenties or thirties with acute COVID-19.

This clone occurred a few times. This chain joins TRBV2 and TRBJ1-5; 7 bases map to TRBD1. V dropped 3 bases and J dropped 2; count of bases not matched to a gene: 7. The germline V gene has CDR1 SNHLY and CDR2 FYNNEI. The length of the CDR3 is 16 residues. In DNA, the CDR3 is TGTGCCAGCAGTGACCCGCGACAGGGAGGCAATCAGCCCCAGCATTTT. Translation gives CASSDPRQGGNQPQHF. Based on the CDR3 plus reference TRBV2 and TRBJ1-5, the full variable domain is EPEVTQTPSHQVTQMGQEVILRCVPISNHLYFYWYRQILGQKVEFLVSFYNNEISEKSEIFDDQFSVERPDGSNFTLKIRSTKLEDSAMYFCASSDPRQGGNQPQHFGDGTRLSIL.

V is TRBV5-4 and J is TRBJ2-1, with 8 bases lining up with TRBD1. Germline V lookup: CDR1 SGHNT, CDR2 YYREEE (reference sequence). Unmatched junction bases numbered 9, after V lost 4 bases and J lost 6 bases. The CDR3 has 15 amino acids. This chain's CDR3 is CASSTGQGLLNEQFF. Here the CDR3 DNA reads TGTGCCAGCAGCACCGGACAGGGACTTCTCAATGAGCAGTTCTTC.

The V call is TRBV5-1, the J call TRBJ2-3, with 7 nucleotides matching TRBD1. Trimming removed 2 bases from V and 3 bases from J; junction bases left unmatched: 3. The CDR3 length is 14 residues. Germline CDR1 reads SGHRS; CDR2 reads YFSETQ. CDR3 DNA sequence: TGCGCCAGCAGCTTCCGGACAGGAACAGATACGCAGTATTTT. It yields the protein CASSFRTGTDTQYF. Using reference TRBV5-1 and TRBJ2-3 for the parts outside the CDR3, the full variable domain is KAGVTQTPRYLIKTRGQQVTLSCSPISGHRSVSWYQQTPGQGLQFLFEYFSETQRNKGNFPGRFSGRQFSNSRSEMNVSTLELGDSALYLCASSFRTGTDTQYFGPGTRLTVL.

V is TRBV4-1 and J is TRBJ1-1; TRBD1 is a possible D gene (6 bases). CDR1 is MGHRA, CDR2 YSYEKL, per germline. Trimming stripped 1 base from V and 8 bases from J, with 11 bases between. CDR3 size: 13 residues. The CDR3 sequence is CASSQGGRTEAFF. The CDR3 DNA is TGCGCCAGCAGCCAAGGGGGGCGAACCGAAGCTTTCTTT.

This chain uses TRBV9 with TRBJ1-6, with D possibly TRBD1 on 5 matching bases. Germline CDR1 and CDR2: SGDLS and YYNGEE. There are 14 residues in the CDR3. The V gene lost 3 bases and the J gene lost 8 bases, with 12 bases spanning the gap. CDR3 nucleotide sequence: TGTGCCAGCAGCGACCAAATAGGGGATTCACCCCTCCACTTT. It yields the protein CASSDQIGDSPLHF.

Turning to this clone: A junction end diverges from the germline sequence, so it may reflect a read error. This chain links TRBV28 with TRBJ1-3, with a weak D call TRBD1 (5 bases). The CDR3 has 13 residues. CDR1 is MDHEN, CDR2 SYDVKM, per germline. In nucleotides, the CDR3 is TGTACCAGCAGTTTTACAGGCCGAAACACCATATATTTT. It translates to CTSSFTGRNTIYF.

This chain joins TRBV7-2 and TRBJ1-1; D gene uncertain. Trimming pared 1 base from V and 0 bases from J, leaving 6 bases between. The CDR3 is 14 residues long. Germline V gives CDR1 SGHTA, CDR2 FQGNSA. The CDR3 DNA reads as TGTGCCAGCAGCTTAGAGAGGATGAACACTGAAGCTTTCTTT. It translates to CASSLERMNTEAFF.

The CDR3 DNA sequence: TGCAGTGCTAGTCGGGCGGGAGGGCGGTCCTACGAGCAGTACTTC. It is translated as CSASRAGGRSYEQYF. The genes are TRBV20-1 and TRBJ2-7; 9 bases match TRBD2. J gave up 1 base and V 3 bases, and 7 bases lay outside the gene matches. This CDR3 has 15 residues. The germline CDR1 and CDR2 sequences are DFQATT and SNEGSKA (reference sequence).

The CDR3 sequence is CASSPRQAYSGNTIYF. Here the CDR3 DNA reads TGTGCCAGCAGCCCGCGACAGGCCTACTCTGGAAACACCATATATTTT. The chain recombines TRBV9 with TRBJ1-3, with a possible D match to TRBD1 (6 bases). Deletions cut 4 bases from V and 0 bases from J, with 14 bases between. This CDR3 has 16 amino acids. Germline CDR1 SGDLS, CDR2 YYNGEE. The full variable domain, rest sourced from reference TRBV9 and TRBJ1-3, is DSGVTQTPKHLITATGQRVTLRCSPRSGDLSVYWYQQSLDQGLQFLIQYYNGEERAKGNILERFSAQQFPDLHSELNLSSLELGDSALYFCASSPRQAYSGNTIYFGEGSWLTVV.

The chain recombines TRBV6-5 with TRBJ1-1; TRBD1 is a possible D gene (6 bases). Per the germline V gene, CDR1 is MNHEY and CDR2 is SVGAGI. The CDR3 is 14 residues long. Trimming took off 7 bases at V and 4 bases at J, with 16 bases between the two ends. The CDR3 loop reads CASTLRGGGTEAFF. The CDR3 bases are TGTGCCAGCACCCTCCGGGGGGGCGGCACTGAAGCTTTCTTT.

V usage is TRBV7-9 and J usage is TRBJ2-1; TRBD2 might be the D (5 bases). The CDR3 is 16 amino acids. The germline V gene encodes CDR1 SEHNR and CDR2 FQNEAQ (reference sequence). The V and J ends lost 3 bases and 6 bases respectively, with 18 bases between them. The CDR3 is CASSFEGGGGGNEQFF. The CDR3 nucleotides are TGTGCCAGCAGCTTCGAAGGAGGAGGAGGAGGCAATGAGCAGTTCTTC.

The gene calls are TRBV3-1 (or the pseudogene TRBV3-2) and TRBJ2-5; D perhaps matches TRBD2 (5 bases). The CDR3 is 14 amino acids. V lost 1 base to trimming and J lost 2 bases, with 8 bases between them. Germline assignment: CDR1 LGHDT and CDR2 YNNKEL (reference sequence). The CDR3 coding sequence is TGTGCCAGCAGCCAAGTTTGGGAGCAAGAGACCCAGTACTTC. Its translation is CASSQVWEQETQYF.

V is TRBV11-2 and J is TRBJ2-3, with TRBD1 matching 7 bases. J gave up 2 bases and V 1 base, and 3 bases lay outside the gene matches. Germline V gene sequence: CDR1 SGHAT, CDR2 FQNNGV. The CDR3 is 15 residues long. CDR3 residues: CASSLGGQTTDTQYF. Written as DNA, the CDR3 is TGTGCCAGCAGCTTAGGGGGACAGACCACAGATACGCAGTATTTT. Full variable domain (outside the CDR3, taken from reference TRBV11-2 and TRBJ2-3): EAGVAQSPRYKIIEKRQSVAFWCNPISGHATLYWYQQILGQGPKLLIQFQNNGVVDDSQLPKDRFSAERLKGVDSTLKIQPAKLEDSAVYLCASSLGGQTTDTQYFGPGTRLTVL.

The chain joins TRBV29-1 to TRBJ2-2, with a tentative D call TRBD1 (5 bases). The CDR3 length is 13 residues. CDR1 SQVTM and CDR2 ANQGSEA come from the germline V gene. Deletions cut 5 bases from V and 5 bases from J, with 12 bases between. The DNA of the CDR3 is TGCAGCGTTCTGCAGGGTCGGACCGGGGAGCTGTTTTTT. It specifies CSVLQGRTGELFF.

The chain has TRBV27 and TRBJ1-1; 7 bases are shared with TRBD1. Germline loops: CDR1 MNHEY, CDR2 SMNVEV (reference sequence). The V and J ends lost 5 bases and 3 bases, in that order; junction bases with no gene match: 6. The CDR3 has 14 residues. The CDR3 protein is CASSATGTDTEAFF. The CDR3 bases are TGTGCCAGCAGTGCGACCGGGACAGACACTGAAGCTTTCTTT.

This clone appeared a single time. V is TRBV12-3 or TRBV12-4 and J is TRBJ1-1; 7 bases are a match to TRBD1. This CDR3 has 12 residues. V was pared by 5 bases and J by 10 bases, with 7 bases of the junction left unmatched. DNA for the CDR3: TGTGCCAGCAGTAACGGGGCAGGGGGAGCTTTCTTT. Translating it yields CASSNGAGGAFF.

The chain couples TRBV6-5 to TRBJ2-7; a possible D gene is TRBD2 (6 bases). The CDR3 covers 13 residues. Between the trimmed V and J ends, which lost 6 bases and 7 bases, there was a span of 16 bases. Looked up from germline, CDR1 is MNHEY and CDR2 is SVGAGI. CDR3 residues: CASSQGLGREQYF. CDR3 bases: TGTGCCAGCAGCCAAGGGCTGGGGAGGGAGCAGTACTTC.

The chain recombines TRBV27 with TRBJ2-7; unclear D gene. Germline V gene lookup returns CDR1 MNHEY and CDR2 SMNVEV (reference sequence). The V end was cut by 5 bases, the J end by 3 bases, with 14 bases between. The CDR3 totals 14 residues. CDR3 residues: CASSQHPHYYEQYF. The CDR3 DNA is TGTGCCAGCAGTCAACACCCCCACTACTACGAGCAGTACTTC.